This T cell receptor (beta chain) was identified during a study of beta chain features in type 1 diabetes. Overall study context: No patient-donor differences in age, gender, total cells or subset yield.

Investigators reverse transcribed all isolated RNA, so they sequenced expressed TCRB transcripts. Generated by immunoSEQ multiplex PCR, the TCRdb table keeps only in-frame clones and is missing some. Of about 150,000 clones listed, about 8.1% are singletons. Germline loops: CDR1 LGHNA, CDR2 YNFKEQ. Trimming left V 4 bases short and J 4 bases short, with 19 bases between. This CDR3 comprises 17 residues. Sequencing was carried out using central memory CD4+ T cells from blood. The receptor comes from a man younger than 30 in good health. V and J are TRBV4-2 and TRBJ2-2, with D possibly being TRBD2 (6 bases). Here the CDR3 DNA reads TGTGCCAGCAGCCTGCGTAGCGGCGGGGCGAGCACCGGGGAGCTGTTTTTT. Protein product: CASSLRSGGASTGELFF.